This T cell receptor beta chain came from a study of T cells in Graves' hyperthyroidism and ophthalmopathy. Amplification yielded TCR beta CDR3 regions, with RNA transcripts as the source. Initially, a first-round RT-PCR of the TCR CDR3 employed the HTBI primer set. One entry per CDR3 protein, called by TCRdb with MiXCR from the multiplex PCR reads. The data contain 600,000 or so distinct CDR3 sequences, roughly 50% of them singletons. On this clonotype itself: The antigen is not known.

CDR1 and CDR2 from the germline V gene are SGHAT and FQNNGV. With V trimmed by 5 bases and J by 8 bases, 14 bases remained unmatched. The CDR3 length is 15 residues. Regarding the study as a whole: With a median lead of approximately six months before onset, the model predicted ophthalmopathy.

Diagnostic decisions used clinical symptoms, serum thyroxine and TRAb, thyroid ultrasound and orbital computed tomography. The receptor comes from a woman between 18 and 29 years old with Graves' hyperthyroidism. Sequenced sample: peripheral blood or thyroid tissue (not recorded which). This sequence joins TRBV11-2 and TRBJ2-7, with 8 bases matching TRBD2. The CDR3 region is CASSPPGAGGYQQYF. In DNA form, the CDR3 reads TGTGCCAGCAGCCCCCCGGGGGCGGGAGGATACCAGCAGTACTTC.